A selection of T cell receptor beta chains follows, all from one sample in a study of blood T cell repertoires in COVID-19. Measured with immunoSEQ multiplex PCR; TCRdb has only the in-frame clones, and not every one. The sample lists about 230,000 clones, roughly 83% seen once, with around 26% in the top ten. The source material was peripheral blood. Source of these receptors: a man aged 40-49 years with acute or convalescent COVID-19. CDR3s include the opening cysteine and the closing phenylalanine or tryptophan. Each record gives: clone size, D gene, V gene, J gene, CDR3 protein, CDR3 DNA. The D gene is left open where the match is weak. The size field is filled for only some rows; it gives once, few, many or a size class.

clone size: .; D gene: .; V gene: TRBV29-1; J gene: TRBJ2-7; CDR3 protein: CSVGRTSYEQYF; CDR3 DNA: TGCAGCGTTGGGAGGACCTCCTACGAGCAGTACTTC
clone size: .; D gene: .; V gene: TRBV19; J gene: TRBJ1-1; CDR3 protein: CATYRQKPMNTEAFF; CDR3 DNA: TGTGCCACCTACAGACAGAAACCTATGAACACTGAAGCTTTCTTT
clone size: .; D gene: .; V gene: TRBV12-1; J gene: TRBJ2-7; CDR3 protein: CASSSLAGGPGEQYF; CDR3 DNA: TGTGCCAGCAGCTCGCTAGCGGGAGGGCCTGGGGAGCAGTACTTC
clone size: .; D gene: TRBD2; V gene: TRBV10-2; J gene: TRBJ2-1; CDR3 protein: CASRATRGTSRAYNEQFF; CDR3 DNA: TGCGCCAGCAGAGCAACCAGAGGGACTAGCAGAGCCTACAATGAGCAGTTCTTC
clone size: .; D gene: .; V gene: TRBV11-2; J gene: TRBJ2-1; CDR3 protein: CASSLDPNSGNEQFF; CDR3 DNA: TGTGCCAGCAGCTTAGATCCAAATAGCGGTAATGAGCAGTTCTTC
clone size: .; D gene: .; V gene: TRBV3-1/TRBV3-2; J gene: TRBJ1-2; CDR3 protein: CASSQAVTGLSYTF; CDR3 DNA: TGTGCCAGCAGCCAAGCCGTAACGGGACTGAGCTACACCTTC
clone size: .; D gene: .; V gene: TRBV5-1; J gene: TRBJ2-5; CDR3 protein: CASSRAIADETQYF; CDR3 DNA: TGCGCCAGCAGCCGGGCCATAGCGGACGAGACCCAGTACTTC
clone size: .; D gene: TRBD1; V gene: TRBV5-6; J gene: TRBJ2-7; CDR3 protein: CASSWRQGSIEQYF; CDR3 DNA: TGTGCCAGCAGCTGGAGACAGGGTAGTATCGAGCAGTACTTC
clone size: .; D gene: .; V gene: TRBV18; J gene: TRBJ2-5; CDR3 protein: CASSPLGGESLYQETQYF; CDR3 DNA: TGTGCCAGCTCACCATTAGGTGGGGAGTCTTTGTACCAAGAGACCCAGTACTTC
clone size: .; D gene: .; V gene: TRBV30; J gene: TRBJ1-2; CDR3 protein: CAWCGVATTDGYTF; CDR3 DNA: TGTGCCTGGTGCGGGGTGGCTACGACTGATGGCTACACCTTC
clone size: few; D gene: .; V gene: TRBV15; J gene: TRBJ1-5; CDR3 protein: CATSRRGQPQHF; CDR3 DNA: TGTGCCACCAGCAGACGGGGGCAGCCCCAGCATTTT
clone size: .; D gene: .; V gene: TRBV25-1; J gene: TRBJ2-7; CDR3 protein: CASSEFGDGGQYF; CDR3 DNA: TGTGCCAGCAGTGAATTTGGGGATGGAGGGCAGTACTTC
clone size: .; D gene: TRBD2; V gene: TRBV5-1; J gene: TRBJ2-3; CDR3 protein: CASSFNPASGRADTQYF; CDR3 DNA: TGCGCCAGCAGCTTCAATCCGGCTAGCGGGAGGGCAGATACGCAGTATTTT
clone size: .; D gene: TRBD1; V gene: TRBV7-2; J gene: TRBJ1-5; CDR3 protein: CASSYTSGQGTQHF; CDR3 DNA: TGTGCCAGCAGCTATACGTCCGGACAGGGTACCCAGCATTTT
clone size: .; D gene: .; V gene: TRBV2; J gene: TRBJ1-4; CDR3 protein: CASSERLTAPNEKLFF; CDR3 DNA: TGTGCCAGCAGTGAAAGGCTGACAGCTCCTAATGAAAAACTGTTTTTT
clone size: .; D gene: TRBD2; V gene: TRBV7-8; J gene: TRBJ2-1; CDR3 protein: CASSFLAGEQFF; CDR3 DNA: TGTGCCAGCAGTTTTCTAGCGGGAGAGCAGTTCTTC
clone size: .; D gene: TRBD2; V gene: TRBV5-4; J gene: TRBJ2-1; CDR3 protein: CASTLAGGSNEQFF; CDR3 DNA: TGTGCCAGCACCCTAGCGGGAGGGAGCAATGAGCAGTTCTTC
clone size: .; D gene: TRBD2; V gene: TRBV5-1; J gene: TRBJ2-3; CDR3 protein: CASSLEAGVNTQYF; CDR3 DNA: TGCGCCAGCAGCTTGGAAGCGGGGGTGAATACGCAGTATTTT
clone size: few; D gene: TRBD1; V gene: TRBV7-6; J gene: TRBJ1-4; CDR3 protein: CASSPGDSPTNEKLFF; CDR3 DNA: TGTGCCAGCAGCCCAGGGGACAGCCCAACTAATGAAAAACTGTTTTTT
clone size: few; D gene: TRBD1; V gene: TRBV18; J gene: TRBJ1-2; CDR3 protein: CASSRTGGGDGYTF; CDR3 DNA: TGTGCCAGCTCACGGACAGGGGGCGGAGATGGCTACACCTTC
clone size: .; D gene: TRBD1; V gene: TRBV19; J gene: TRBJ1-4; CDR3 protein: CASSNAGQPDEKLFF; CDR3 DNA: TGTGCCAGTAGTAACGCGGGACAGCCAGATGAAAAACTGTTTTTT
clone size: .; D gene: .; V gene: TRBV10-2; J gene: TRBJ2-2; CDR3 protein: CASSDSLLAPNTGELFF; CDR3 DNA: TGCGCCAGCAGTGACTCCTTACTTGCACCGAACACCGGGGAGCTGTTTTTT
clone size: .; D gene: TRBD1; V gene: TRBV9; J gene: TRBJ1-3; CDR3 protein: CASSGQGARGNTIYF; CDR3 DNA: TGTGCCAGCAGTGGTCAGGGGGCACGGGGAAACACCATATATTTT
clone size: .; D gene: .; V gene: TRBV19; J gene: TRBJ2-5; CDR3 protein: CASSESGSGVQTQYF; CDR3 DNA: TGTGCCAGTAGCGAGTCAGGGTCAGGGGTACAGACCCAGTACTTC
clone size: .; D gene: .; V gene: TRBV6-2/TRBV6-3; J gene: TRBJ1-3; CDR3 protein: CASTPSGGYGNTIYF; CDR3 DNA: TGTGCCAGCACCCCATCGGGGGGTTACGGAAACACCATATATTTT
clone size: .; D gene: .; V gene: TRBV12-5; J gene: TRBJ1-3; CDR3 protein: CASGLGQAGNTIYF; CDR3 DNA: TGTGCTAGTGGTTTGGGGCAGGCTGGAAACACCATATATTTT
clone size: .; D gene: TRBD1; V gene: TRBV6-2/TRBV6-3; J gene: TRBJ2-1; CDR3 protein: CASSRDRGGFAEQFF; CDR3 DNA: TGTGCCAGCAGTAGGGACAGGGGAGGATTTGCTGAGCAGTTCTTC
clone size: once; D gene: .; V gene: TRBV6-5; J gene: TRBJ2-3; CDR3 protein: CATGSPSTDTQYF; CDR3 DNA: TGTGCCACCGGGTCCCCTTCCACAGATACGCAGTATTTT
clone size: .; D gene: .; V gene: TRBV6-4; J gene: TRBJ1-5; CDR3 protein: CASSQDYSNQPQHF; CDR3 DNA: TGTGCCAGCAGTCAGGATTATAGCAATCAGCCCCAGCATTTT
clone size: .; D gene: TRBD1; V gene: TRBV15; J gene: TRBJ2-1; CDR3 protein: CATSNEGQGINEQFF; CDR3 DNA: TGTGCCACCAGCAATGAAGGACAGGGTATCAATGAGCAGTTCTTC
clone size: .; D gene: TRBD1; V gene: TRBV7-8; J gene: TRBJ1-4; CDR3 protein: CASSLGRQGGVEKLFF; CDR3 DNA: TGTGCCAGCAGCTTAGGTAGACAGGGGGGAGTTGAAAAACTGTTTTTT
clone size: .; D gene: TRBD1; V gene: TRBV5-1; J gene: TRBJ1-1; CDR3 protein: CASRPTGGATEAFF; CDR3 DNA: TGCGCCAGCAGGCCGACAGGGGGAGCCACTGAAGCTTTCTTT
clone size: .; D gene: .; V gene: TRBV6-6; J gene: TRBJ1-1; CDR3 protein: CASSYSSGSGAFF; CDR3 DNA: TGTGCCAGCAGTTACTCATCCGGGTCGGGAGCTTTCTTT
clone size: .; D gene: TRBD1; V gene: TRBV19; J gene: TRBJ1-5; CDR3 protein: CASSPGDRGNQPQHF; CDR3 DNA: TGTGCCAGTAGTCCAGGGGACAGGGGAAATCAGCCCCAGCATTTT
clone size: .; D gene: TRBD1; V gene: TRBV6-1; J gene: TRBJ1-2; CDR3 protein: CASSDNRDSWGNYGYTF; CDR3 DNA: TGTGCCAGCAGTGACAACCGGGACAGCTGGGGGAACTATGGCTACACCTTC
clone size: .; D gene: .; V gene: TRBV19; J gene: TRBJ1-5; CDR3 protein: CASSQGRSNQPQHF; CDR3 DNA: TGTGCCAGTAGTCAAGGGAGAAGCAATCAGCCCCAGCATTTT
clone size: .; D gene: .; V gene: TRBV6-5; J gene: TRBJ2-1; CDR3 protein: CASSYSTGYEQFF; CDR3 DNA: TGTGCCAGCAGTTACTCGACGGGGTATGAGCAGTTCTTC
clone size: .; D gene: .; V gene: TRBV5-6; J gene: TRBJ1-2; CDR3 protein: CASSPRTTLFWGYTF; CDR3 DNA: TGTGCCAGCAGCCCCCGGACAACTCTCTTCTGGGGCTACACCTTC
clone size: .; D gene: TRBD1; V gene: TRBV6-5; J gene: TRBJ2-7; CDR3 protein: CASKGDSGEQYF; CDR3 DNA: TGTGCCAGCAAAGGGGACAGCGGCGAGCAGTACTTC
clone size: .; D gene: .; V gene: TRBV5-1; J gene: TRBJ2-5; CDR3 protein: CASSLGGRETQYF; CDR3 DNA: TGCGCCAGCAGTTTGGGCGGGCGAGAGACCCAGTACTTC
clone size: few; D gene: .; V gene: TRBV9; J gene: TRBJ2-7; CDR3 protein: CASSVDVLAYEQYF; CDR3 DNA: TGTGCCAGCAGCGTAGATGTACTAGCATACGAGCAGTACTTC